This record covers a single T cell receptor (beta chain). Its cognate antigen is unknown. These data originate in a study of shared clonotypes between healthy human individuals. Study summary: There were three CD4 naive, three CD4 memory, two CD8 naive and one CD8 memory plates per donor. Study-wide findings and caveats: Naive subsets generally exceeded memory subsets in estimated richness.

As defined, naive CD8 cells were CD45RO-negative and positively selected for CCR7, with terminally differentiated effector memory CD45RA+ cells excluded. Donors comprised only Caucasian adults living in Nashville, Tennessee. Method: immunoSEQ multiplex PCR; TCRdb's copy keeps in-frame clones and lacks some. In the table there are over 2 million clones, just under 95% of which are singletons. The length of the CDR3 is 13 residues. Trimming at V came to 4 bases and at J to 5 bases, leaving 5 bases not matched to a gene. Per germline, CDR1 SQVTM and CDR2 ANQGSEA. The specimen sequenced was naive CD8+ T cells sorted from blood. The chain is built from TRBV29-1 and TRBJ2-7; 10 bases are shared with TRBD2. The sequence was obtained from a man younger than 35 in good health. For the CDR3, the DNA is TGCAGCGTTGCTCCCGGGACTAGCGACGAGCAGTACTTC. Protein: CSVAPGTSDEQYF.